The clone carrying this T cell receptor beta chain turned up a few times. This entry belongs to a study of OX40 agonist ivuxolimab in advanced cancers. As for the study in general: Patients received intravenous ivuxolimab every 2 weeks at 0.01 to 10 mg/kg.

The CDR3 spans 14 residues. Trimming left V 4 bases short and J 5 bases short, with 12 bases between. Germline V CDR1 and CDR2: MNHEY, SVGAGI. Here immunoSEQ multiplex PCR was the method, and the copy in TCRdb shows in-frame clones only, minus some. The sample lists tens of thousands of clones; 75% to 90% were seen once. The J gene is TRBJ2-1, the V gene TRBV6-5; D is possibly TRBD2 (5 bases). Here the sequenced sample was CD4+ or CD8+ T cells sorted from blood, taken in a trial of the OX40 agonist ivuxolimab. The TCR comes from an adult with an advanced solid tumor such as melanoma, head and neck, liver or kidney cancer. CDR3 DNA: TGTGCCAGCAGTTCGACGTCGACTAACAATGAGCAGTTCTTC. Translated, it gives CASSSTSTNNEQFF.